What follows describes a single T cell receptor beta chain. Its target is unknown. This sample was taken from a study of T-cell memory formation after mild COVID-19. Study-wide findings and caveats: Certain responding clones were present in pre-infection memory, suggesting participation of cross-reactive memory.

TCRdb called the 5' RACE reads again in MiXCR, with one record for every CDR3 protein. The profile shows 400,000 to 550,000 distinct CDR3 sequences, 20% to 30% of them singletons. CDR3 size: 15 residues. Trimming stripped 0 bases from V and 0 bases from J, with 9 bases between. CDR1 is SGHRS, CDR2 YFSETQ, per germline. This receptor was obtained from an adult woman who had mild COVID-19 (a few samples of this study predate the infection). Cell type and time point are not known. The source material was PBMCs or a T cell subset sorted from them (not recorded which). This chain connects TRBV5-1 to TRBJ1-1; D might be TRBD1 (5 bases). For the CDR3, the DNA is TGCGCCAGCAGCTTGGCGCAGGGCATGAACACTGAAGCTTTCTTT. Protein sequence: CASSLAQGMNTEAFF.